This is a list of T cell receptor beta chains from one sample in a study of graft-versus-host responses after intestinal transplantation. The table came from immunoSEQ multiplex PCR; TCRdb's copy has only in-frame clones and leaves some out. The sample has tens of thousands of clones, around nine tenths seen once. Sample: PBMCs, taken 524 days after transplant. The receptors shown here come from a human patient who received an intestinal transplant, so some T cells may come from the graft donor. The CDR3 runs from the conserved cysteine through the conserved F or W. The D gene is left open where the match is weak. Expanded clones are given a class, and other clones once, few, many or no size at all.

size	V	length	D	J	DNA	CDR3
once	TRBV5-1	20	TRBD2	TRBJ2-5	TGCGCCAGCAGCTTCCCCGAGGGCCCGTCTAGCGGGAGAGGGCAAGAGACCCAGTACTTC	CASSFPEGPSSGRGQETQYF
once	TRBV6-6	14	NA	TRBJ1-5	TGTGCCAGCAGTTACGGAGGAGCTAATCAGCCCCAGCATTTT	CASSYGGANQPQHF
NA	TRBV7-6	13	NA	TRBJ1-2	TGTGCCAGCAGCTCTACTGGGGACTATGGCTACACCTTC	CASSSTGDYGYTF
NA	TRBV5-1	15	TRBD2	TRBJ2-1	TGCGCCAGCAGCTTGGTTACTAGCGGTCTCGGTGAGCAGTTCTTC	CASSLVTSGLGEQFF
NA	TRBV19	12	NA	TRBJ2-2	TGTGCCAGTAGTCAGGACGCCGGGGAGCTGTTTTTT	CASSQDAGELFF
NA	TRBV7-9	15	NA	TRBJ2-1	TGTGCCAGCAGCTCTAAGGGGAACCTGTACAATGAGCAGTTCTTC	CASSSKGNLYNEQFF
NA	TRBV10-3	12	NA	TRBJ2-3	TGTGCCATCAGTGCCAGCGCCGATACGCAGTATTTT	CAISASADTQYF
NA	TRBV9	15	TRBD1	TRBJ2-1	TGTGCCAGCAGCGTAAAATTGACAGGGACCAATGAGCAGTTCTTC	CASSVKLTGTNEQFF
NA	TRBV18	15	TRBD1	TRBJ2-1	TGTGCCAGCTCCCACGGGACAGGGAAAATCGGTGAGCAGTTCTTC	CASSHGTGKIGEQFF
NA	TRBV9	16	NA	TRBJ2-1	TGTGCCAGCAGCACCCGGACTGGAACGAGCCGCGATGAGCAGTTCTTC	CASSTRTGTSRDEQFF
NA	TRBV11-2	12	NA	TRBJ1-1	TGTGCCAGCAGCTTAGGGCAGGGCCAAGCTTTCTTT	CASSLGQGQAFF
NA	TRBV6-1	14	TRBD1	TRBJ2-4	TGTGCCAGCGAAATCGACAGGGTAGGGAACATTCAGTACTTC	CASEIDRVGNIQYF
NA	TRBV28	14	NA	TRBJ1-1	TGTGCCAGCAGTTTATACGACGTTACCCCTGAAGCTTTCTTT	CASSLYDVTPEAFF
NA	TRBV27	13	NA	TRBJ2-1	TGTGCCAGCAGGGAGGCGGCCTACAATGAGCAGTTCTTC	CASREAAYNEQFF
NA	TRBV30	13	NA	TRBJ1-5	TGTGCCTGGTCCGGGACGGAAAATCAGCCCCAGCATTTT	CAWSGTENQPQHF
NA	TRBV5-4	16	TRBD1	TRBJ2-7	TGTGCCAGCAGCTCAGGGGGCGCGGCGGTCGCCTACGAGCAGTACTTC	CASSSGGAAVAYEQYF
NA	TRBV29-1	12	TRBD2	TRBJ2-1	TGCAGCGTCGGACTAGCGCGGAATGAGCAGTTCTTC	CSVGLARNEQFF
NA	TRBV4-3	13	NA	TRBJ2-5	TGCGCCAGCAGCCAAGGACTACAAGAGACCCAGTACTTC	CASSQGLQETQYF
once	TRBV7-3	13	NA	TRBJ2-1	TGTGCCAGCAGCTCGGGACGGATCAATGAGCAGTTCTTC	CASSSGRINEQFF
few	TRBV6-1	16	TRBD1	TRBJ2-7	TGTGCCAGCAGTGGCCGGACAGGGGTAGTCTCCTACGAGCAGTACTTC	CASSGRTGVVSYEQYF
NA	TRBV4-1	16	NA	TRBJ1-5	TGCGCCAGCAGCCAAGTTTGGGGCCCAGAAAATCAGCCCCAGCATTTT	CASSQVWGPENQPQHF
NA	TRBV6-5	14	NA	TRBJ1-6	TGTGCCAGCAGTTCGACAGCTTATAATTCACCCCTCCACTTT	CASSSTAYNSPLHF
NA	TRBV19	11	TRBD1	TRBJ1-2	TGTGCCAGTCGACAGGGTGGAGGCTACACCTTC	CASRQGGGYTF
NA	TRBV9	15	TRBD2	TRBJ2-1	TGTGCCAGCAGCGTAAGGAGCGGGAGGGTCAATGAGCAGTTCTTC	CASSVRSGRVNEQFF
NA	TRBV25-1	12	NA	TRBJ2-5	TGTGCCAGCAGGCGGGGCAAAGAGACCCAGTACTTC	CASRRGKETQYF
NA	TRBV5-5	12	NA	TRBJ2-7	TGTGCCAGCAGCTTGACAGCCTACGAGCAGTACTTC	CASSLTAYEQYF
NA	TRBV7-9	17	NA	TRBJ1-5	TGTGCCAGCAGCTTAGAGTTAACCGGGATCTCCATTCAGCCCCAGCATTTT	CASSLELTGISIQPQHF
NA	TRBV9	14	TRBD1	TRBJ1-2	TGTGCCAGCAGCCAGGCGACAGGGTTTGATGGCTACACCTTC	CASSQATGFDGYTF
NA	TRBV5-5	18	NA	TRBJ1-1	TGTGCCAGCAGCTTGTCGGGCGTCGAAACTTACATGAACACTGAAGCTTTCTTT	CASSLSGVETYMNTEAFF
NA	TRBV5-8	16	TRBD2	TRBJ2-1	TGTGCCAGCAGTCCTATACTAGCGGGGGCTTGGAATGAGCAGTTCTTC	CASSPILAGAWNEQFF
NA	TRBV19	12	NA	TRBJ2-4	TGTGCCGGGGCTGACTCCAAAAACATTCAGTACTTC	CAGADSKNIQYF
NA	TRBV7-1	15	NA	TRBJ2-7	TGTGCCAGCAGCTCACTAGCCCTAAGCTCCTACGAGCAGTACTTC	CASSSLALSSYEQYF
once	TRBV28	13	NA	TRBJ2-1	TGTGCCAGCACCTGGAGAGGGTTCAATGAGCAGTTCTTC	CASTWRGFNEQFF
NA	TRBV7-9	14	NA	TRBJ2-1	TGTGCCAGCAGCTTAGGACTCGGGGACAATGAGCAGTTCTTC	CASSLGLGDNEQFF
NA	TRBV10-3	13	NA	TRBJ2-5	TGTGCCATCAGTGAAGGCGGGGGCGAGGCCCAGTACTTC	CAISEGGGEAQYF
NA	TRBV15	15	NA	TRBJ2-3	TGTGCCACCAGCAGAGTGGGGGACGCCACAGATACGCAGTATTTT	CATSRVGDATDTQYF
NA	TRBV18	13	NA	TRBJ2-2	TGTGCCAGCTCACCACATAAGACCGGGGAGCTGTTTTTT	CASSPHKTGELFF
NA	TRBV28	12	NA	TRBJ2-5	TGTGCCAGCAGTTTAGCAGTCGAGACCCAGTACTTC	CASSLAVETQYF
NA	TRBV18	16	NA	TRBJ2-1	TGTGCCAGCTCACCACCGGTATCAAGCTCCTACAATGAGCAGTTCTTC	CASSPPVSSSYNEQFF
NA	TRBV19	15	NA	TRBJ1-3	TGTGCCAGTAGAATCGGGGCCACCGCGGAGAACACCATATATTTT	CASRIGATAENTIYF
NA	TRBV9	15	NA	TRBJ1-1	TGTGCCAGCAGCTCGCCTCGGGGCGGAGACACTGAAGCTTTCTTT	CASSSPRGGDTEAFF
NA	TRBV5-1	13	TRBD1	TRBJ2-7	TGCGCCAGCAGTTGGGACAGGGGTTACGAGCAGTACTTC	CASSWDRGYEQYF
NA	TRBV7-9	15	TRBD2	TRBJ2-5	TGTGCCAGCAGCTTATTTGCTAGCGGCCAAGAGACCCAGTACTTC	CASSLFASGQETQYF
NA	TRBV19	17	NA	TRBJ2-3	TGTGCCAACCTTAAAAGCGGGTCACTCTCTAGCACAGATACGCAGTATTTT	CANLKSGSLSSTDTQYF
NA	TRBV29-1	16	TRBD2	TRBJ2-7	TGCAGCGTTGTGGGTTCGGGCGGGAGCGGGTCCTACGAGCAGTACTTC	CSVVGSGGSGSYEQYF
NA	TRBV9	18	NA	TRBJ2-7	TGTGCCAGCAGCCCCCGGACAGCTCCCTATCCAAGGACCTACGAGCAGTACTTC	CASSPRTAPYPRTYEQYF
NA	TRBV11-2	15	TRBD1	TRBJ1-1	TGTGCCAGCAGCTTAAAAACAGGGGGTTCCACTGAAGCTTTCTTT	CASSLKTGGSTEAFF
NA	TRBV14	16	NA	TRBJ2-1	TGTGCCAGCAGCCAAGTCCGGGAGACCGTGGGGCGTGAGCAGTTCTTC	CASSQVRETVGREQFF
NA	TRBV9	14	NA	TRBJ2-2	TGTGCCAGCAGCGTAGAAGCGAACGCCGGGGAGCTGTTTTTT	CASSVEANAGELFF
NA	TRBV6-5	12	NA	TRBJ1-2	TGTGCCAGTAAACCCCAGGGAAGTAGCTACACCTTC	CASKPQGSSYTF
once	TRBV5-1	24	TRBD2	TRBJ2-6	TGCGCCAGCAGCTTGGCCGCCATATGGACTAGCGGGAGGGCCTTGAACTATGGGGCCAACGTCCTGACTTTC	CASSLAAIWTSGRALNYGANVLTF
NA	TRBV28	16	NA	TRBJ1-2	TGTGCCAGCAGGCAGGCCGGGACCTATATAAACTATGGCTACACCTTC	CASRQAGTYINYGYTF
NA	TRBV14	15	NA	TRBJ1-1	TGTGCCAGCAGCGGCTTTCAGGGGACGAACACTGAAGCTTTCTTT	CASSGFQGTNTEAFF